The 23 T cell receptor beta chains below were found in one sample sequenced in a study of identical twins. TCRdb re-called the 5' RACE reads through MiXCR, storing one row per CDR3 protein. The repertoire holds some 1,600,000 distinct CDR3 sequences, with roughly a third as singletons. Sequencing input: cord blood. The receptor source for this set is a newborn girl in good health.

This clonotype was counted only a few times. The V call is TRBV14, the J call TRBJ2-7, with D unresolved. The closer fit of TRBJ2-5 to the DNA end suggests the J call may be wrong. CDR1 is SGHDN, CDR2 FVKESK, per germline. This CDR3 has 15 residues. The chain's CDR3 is CASSSLRSIVETQYF. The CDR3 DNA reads TGTGCCAGCAGCTCCCTCAGGAGTATTGTGGAGACCCAGTACTTC.

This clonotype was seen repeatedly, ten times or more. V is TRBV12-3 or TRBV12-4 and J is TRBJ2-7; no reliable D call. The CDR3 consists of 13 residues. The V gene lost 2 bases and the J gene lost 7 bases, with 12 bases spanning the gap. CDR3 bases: TGTGCCAGCAGTTTAATAGGAGCGATGGAGCAGTACTTC. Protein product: CASSLIGAMEQYF.

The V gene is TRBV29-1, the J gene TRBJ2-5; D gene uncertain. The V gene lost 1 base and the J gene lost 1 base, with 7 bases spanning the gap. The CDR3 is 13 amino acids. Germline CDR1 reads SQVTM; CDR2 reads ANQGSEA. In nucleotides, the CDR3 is TGCAGCGTTGAAGGGCACCGCCAAGAGACCCAGTACTTC. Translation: CSVEGHRQETQYF.

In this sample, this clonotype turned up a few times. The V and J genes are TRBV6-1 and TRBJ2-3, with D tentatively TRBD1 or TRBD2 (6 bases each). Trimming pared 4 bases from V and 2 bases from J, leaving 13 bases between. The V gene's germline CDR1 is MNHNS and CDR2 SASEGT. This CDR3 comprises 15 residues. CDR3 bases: TGTGCCAGCAGTGGATGGGGGGCACACACAGATACGCAGTATTTT. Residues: CASSGWGAHTDTQYF.

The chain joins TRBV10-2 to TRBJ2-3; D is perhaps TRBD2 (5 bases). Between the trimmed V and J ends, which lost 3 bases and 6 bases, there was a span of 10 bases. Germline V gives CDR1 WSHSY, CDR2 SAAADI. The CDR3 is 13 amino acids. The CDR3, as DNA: TGCGCCAGCAGTGACTCGGAGCGGGATACGCAGTATTTT. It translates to CASSDSERDTQYF.

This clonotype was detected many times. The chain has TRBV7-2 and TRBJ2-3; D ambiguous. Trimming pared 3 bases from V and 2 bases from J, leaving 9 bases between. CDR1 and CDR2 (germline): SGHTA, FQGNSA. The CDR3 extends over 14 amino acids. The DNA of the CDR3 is TGTGCCAGCAGCTTTAACACCACCACAGATACGCAGTATTTT. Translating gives CASSFNTTTDTQYF.

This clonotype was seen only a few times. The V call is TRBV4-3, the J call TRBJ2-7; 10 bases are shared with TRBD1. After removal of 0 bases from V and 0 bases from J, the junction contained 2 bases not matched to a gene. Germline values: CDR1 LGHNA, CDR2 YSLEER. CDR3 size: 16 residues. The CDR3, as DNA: TGCGCCAGCAGCCAAGATTGGACAGGGGGCTCCTACGAGCAGTACTTC. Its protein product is CASSQDWTGGSYEQYF.

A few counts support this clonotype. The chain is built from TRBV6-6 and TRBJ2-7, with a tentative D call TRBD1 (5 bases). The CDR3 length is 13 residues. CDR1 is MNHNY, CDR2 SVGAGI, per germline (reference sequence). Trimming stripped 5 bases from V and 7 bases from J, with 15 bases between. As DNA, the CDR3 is TGTGCCAGCAGTCTAAAGGGCTACAGGGAGCAGTACTTC. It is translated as CASSLKGYREQYF.

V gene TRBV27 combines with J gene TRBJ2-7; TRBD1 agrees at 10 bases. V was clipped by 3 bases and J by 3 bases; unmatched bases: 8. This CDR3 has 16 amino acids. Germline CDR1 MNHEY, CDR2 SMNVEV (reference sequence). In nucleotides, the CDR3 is TGTGCCAGCAGTTTCACCCCCGGGACAGGGGACTACGAGCAGTACTTC. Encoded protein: CASSFTPGTGDYEQYF.

The CDR3: CASSSGQLNTGELFF. CDR3 nucleotides: TGTGCCAGCAGTTCCGGACAGCTGAACACCGGGGAGCTGTTTTTT. The chain recombines TRBV6-5 with TRBJ2-2; the D gene is possibly TRBD1 (6 bases). The V end lost 4 bases, the J end lost 1 base, and 10 bases lay between the germline ends. The CDR3 extends over 15 amino acids. Germline V gene data show CDR1 as MNHEY and CDR2 as SVGAGI.

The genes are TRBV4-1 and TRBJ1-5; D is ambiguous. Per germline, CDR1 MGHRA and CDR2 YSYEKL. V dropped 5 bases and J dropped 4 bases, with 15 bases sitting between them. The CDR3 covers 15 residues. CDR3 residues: CASSGRPTENQPQHF. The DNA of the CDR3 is TGCGCCAGCAGCGGGAGGCCAACAGAAAATCAGCCCCAGCATTTT.

The CDR3 sequence is CASSNQRRGAFF. CDR3 sequence (DNA): TGTGCCAGCTCCAATCAGAGAAGAGGAGCTTTCTTT. This chain connects TRBV18 to TRBJ1-1; the D is unclear. The CDR3 contains 12 residues. Trimming took off 6 bases at V and 10 bases at J, with 15 bases between the two ends. Per the germline V gene, CDR1 is KGHSH and CDR2 is LQKENI.

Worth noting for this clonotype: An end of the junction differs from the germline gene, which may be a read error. The CDR3 is CASSVQSSSDTRYF. DNA of the CDR3: TGTGCCAGCAGCGTTCAGTCGAGTTCAGATACGCGGTATTTT. J is TRBJ2-3 and V is TRBV9; D is unresolved. Per the germline V gene, CDR1 is SGDLS and CDR2 is YYNGEE. The CDR3 covers 14 residues.

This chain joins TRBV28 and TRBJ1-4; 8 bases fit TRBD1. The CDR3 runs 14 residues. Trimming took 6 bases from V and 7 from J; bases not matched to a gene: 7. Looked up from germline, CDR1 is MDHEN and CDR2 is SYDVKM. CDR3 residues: CASSPTGDLEKLFF. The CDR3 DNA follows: TGTGCCAGCAGCCCGACAGGGGACCTTGAAAAACTGTTTTTT. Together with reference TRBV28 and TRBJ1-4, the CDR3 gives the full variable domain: DVKVTQSSRYLVKRTGEKVFLECVQDMDHENMFWYRQDPGLGLRLIYFSYDVKMKEKGDIPEGYSVSREKKERFSLILESASTNQTSMYLCASSPTGDLEKLFFGSGTQLSVL.

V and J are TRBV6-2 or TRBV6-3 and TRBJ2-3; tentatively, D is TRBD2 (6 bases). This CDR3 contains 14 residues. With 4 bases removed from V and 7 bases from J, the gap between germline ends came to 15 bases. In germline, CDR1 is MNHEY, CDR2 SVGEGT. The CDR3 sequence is CASSLIGGSYTQYF. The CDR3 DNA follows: TGTGCCAGCAGTTTGATTGGGGGGTCTTATACGCAGTATTTT.

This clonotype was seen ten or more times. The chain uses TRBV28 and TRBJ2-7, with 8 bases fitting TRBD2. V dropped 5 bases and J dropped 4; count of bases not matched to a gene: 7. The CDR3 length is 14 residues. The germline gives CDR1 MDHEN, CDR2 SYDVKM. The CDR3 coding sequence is TGTGCCAGCAGTCCCCGTAGCGGGACGTACGAGCAGTACTTC. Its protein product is CASSPRSGTYEQYF.

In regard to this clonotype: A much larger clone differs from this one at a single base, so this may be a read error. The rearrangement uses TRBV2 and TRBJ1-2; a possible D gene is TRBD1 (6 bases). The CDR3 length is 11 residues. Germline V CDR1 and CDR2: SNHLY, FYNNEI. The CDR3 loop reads CSSSTGSGYTF. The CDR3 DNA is TGTTCCAGCAGTACAGGGAGTGGCTACACCTTC.

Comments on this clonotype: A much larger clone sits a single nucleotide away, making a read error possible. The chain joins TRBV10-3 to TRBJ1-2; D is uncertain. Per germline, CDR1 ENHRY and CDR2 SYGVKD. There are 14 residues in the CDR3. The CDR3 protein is CAISGGDSNYGHTF. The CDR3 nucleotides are TGTGCCATCAGTGGGGGAGACTCTAACTATGGCCACACCTTC.

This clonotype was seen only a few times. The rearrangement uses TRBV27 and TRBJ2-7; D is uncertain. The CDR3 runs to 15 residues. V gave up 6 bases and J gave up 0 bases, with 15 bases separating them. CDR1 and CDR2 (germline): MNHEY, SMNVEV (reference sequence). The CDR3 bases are TGTGCCAGCAGCTACTCCAGTGGCAACTCCTACGAGCAGTACTTC. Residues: CASSYSSGNSYEQYF.

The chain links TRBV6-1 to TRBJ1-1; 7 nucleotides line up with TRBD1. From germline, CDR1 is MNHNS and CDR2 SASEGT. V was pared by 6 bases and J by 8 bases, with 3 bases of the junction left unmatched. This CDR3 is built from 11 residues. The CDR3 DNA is TGTGCCAGCAGAGGGACAGTAGAAGCTTTCTTT. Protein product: CASRGTVEAFF.

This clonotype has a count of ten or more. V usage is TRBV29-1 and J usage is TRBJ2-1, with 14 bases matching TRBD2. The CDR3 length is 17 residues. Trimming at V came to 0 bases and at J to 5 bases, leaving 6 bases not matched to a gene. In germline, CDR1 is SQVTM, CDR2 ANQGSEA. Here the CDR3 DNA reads TGCAGCGTTGAAGAAGCGGGGACTAGCGGGAGAGACAATGAGCAGTTCTTC. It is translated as CSVEEAGTSGRDNEQFF.

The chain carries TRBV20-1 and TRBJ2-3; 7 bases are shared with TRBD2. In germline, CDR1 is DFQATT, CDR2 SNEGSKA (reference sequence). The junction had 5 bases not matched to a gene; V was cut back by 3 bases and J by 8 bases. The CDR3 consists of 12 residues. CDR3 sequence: CSASGGSGTQYF. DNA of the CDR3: TGCAGTGCTAGCGGGGGGTCTGGTACGCAGTATTTT.

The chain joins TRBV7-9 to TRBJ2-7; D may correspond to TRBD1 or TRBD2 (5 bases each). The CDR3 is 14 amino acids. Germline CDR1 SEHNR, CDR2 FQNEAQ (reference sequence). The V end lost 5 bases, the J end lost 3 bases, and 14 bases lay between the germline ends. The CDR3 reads CASSHRDRNYEQYF. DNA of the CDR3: TGTGCCAGCAGCCACCGGGACCGAAACTACGAGCAGTACTTC.